A selection of T cell receptor beta chains follows, all from one sample in a study of blood T cells in healthy people across ages. TCRdb independently ran MiXCR on the 5' RACE reads; one entry per CDR3 protein. Of about 1,000,000 distinct CDR3 sequences in the sample, under 55% were seen once. The sequencing input was blood. The receptors come from a woman aged 55 to 70 in good health. Both conserved end residues are part of each CDR3. The order of the fields is J gene, V gene, D gene, clone size, CDR3 protein, CDR3 DNA. A D gene is named only where the DNA matches it firmly. The size field is filled for only some rows; it gives once, few, many or a size class.

J: TRBJ2-3
V: TRBV4-2
D: NA
size: many
CDR3: CASSQEGFERADTQYF
DNA: TGTGCCAGCAGCCAAGAAGGTTTCGAGCGGGCAGATACGCAGTATTTT

J: TRBJ2-1
V: TRBV14
D: TRBD2
size: few
CDR3: CASSPRTSGEQFF
DNA: TGTGCCAGCAGCCCTAGGACTAGCGGGGAGCAGTTCTTC

J: TRBJ2-7
V: TRBV3-1
D: NA
size: NA
CDR3: CASSQETSRLYEQYF
DNA: TGTGCCAGCAGCCAAGAGACTTCCCGCCTCTACGAGCAGTACTTC

J: TRBJ2-7
V: TRBV5-6
D: NA
size: NA
CDR3: CASSLADYYEQYF
DNA: TGTGCCAGCAGCCTGGCGGACTACTACGAGCAGTACTTC

J: TRBJ1-5
V: TRBV3-1
D: TRBD1
size: NA
CDR3: CASGPGQATQPQHF
DNA: TGTGCCAGCGGCCCTGGACAGGCCACTCAGCCCCAGCATTTT

J: TRBJ2-7
V: TRBV28
D: NA
size: NA
CDR3: CASTPTSSYEQYF
DNA: TGTGCAAGCACCCCCACCAGCTCCTACGAGCAGTACTTC

J: TRBJ2-7
V: TRBV7-2
D: NA
size: NA
CDR3: CASTSGDEQYF
DNA: TGTGCCAGCACCTCCGGTGACGAGCAGTACTTC

J: TRBJ2-4
V: TRBV27
D: TRBD1
size: few
CDR3: CASTAGQGIAKNIQYF
DNA: TGTGCCAGCACCGCTGGACAGGGCATAGCCAAAAACATTCAGTACTTC

J: TRBJ2-2
V: TRBV6-1
D: TRBD2
size: NA
CDR3: CASSEAGGPVGELFF
DNA: TGTGCCAGCAGTGAAGCGGGAGGGCCGGTCGGGGAGCTGTTTTTT

J: TRBJ2-7
V: TRBV4-2
D: NA
size: NA
CDR3: CASSPRGLKGEQYF
DNA: TGTGCCAGCAGCCCACGTGGGCTCAAAGGGGAGCAGTACTTC

J: TRBJ2-1
V: TRBV27
D: NA
size: NA
CDR3: CASSLFERGSTFGEQFF
DNA: TGTGCCAGCAGTTTATTTGAACGCGGGTCCACCTTCGGCGAGCAGTTCTTC

J: TRBJ2-5
V: TRBV20-1
D: NA
size: NA
CDR3: CSASPRVAETQYF
DNA: TGCAGTGCTAGTCCTCGGGTAGCGGAGACCCAGTACTTC

J: TRBJ1-6
V: TRBV27
D: TRBD1
size: few
CDR3: CASSPSRGTENSPLHF
DNA: TGTGCCAGCAGTCCTTCCAGGGGGACAGAGAATTCACCCCTCCACTTT

J: TRBJ2-7
V: TRBV6-5
D: TRBD2
size: NA
CDR3: CASSYSGSGSYEQYF
DNA: TGTGCCAGCAGTTACTCGGGTAGCGGGTCCTACGAGCAGTACTTC

J: TRBJ1-1
V: TRBV5-1
D: NA
size: NA
CDR3: CASSPYRVVTEAFF
DNA: TGCGCCAGCAGCCCTTACAGGGTTGTCACTGAAGCTTTCTTT